This paragraph reports one T cell receptor (beta chain). Germline CDR1 and CDR2: SGHAT and FQDESV (reference sequence). The trim removed 5 bases at V and 2 bases at J, leaving 9 bases unmatched. The CDR3 is 15 residues long. This sample was included in a study of T cell clones after liver transplantation. Repertoires were generated with immunoSEQ multiplex PCR, while TCRdb's copy carries only in-frame clones and drops some. The table lists around 110,000 clones, around nine tenths of them singletons, with 0.8% to 0.9% in the top ten. This chain uses TRBV11-1 with TRBJ2-7, with 7 bases matching TRBD1. This TCR was recovered from a human patient who received a liver transplant. Part of the T cells may come from the graft donor. Material: CD4+ T cells from blood, obtained 12 months after liver transplant. The CDR3 bases are TGTGCCAGCAGCCGGGCCGGACAGGTGGCCTACGAGCAGTACTTC. It codes for CASSRAGQVAYEQYF. The variable domain in full, with the rest retrieved from reference TRBV11-1 and TRBJ2-7, is EAEVAQSPRYKITEKSQAVAFWCDPISGHATLYWYRQILGQGPELLVQFQDESVVDDSQLPKDRFSAERLKGVDSTLKIQPAELGDSAMYLCASSRAGQVAYEQYFGPGTRLTVT.